The following is a TCR beta chain sequence with its context. This entry is derived from a study of blood T cell repertoires in COVID-19. Source study methods: Reference gene primer amplification gave nucleated cell count estimates. Assay: immunoSEQ multiplex PCR; the TCRdb copy retains only in-frame clones and omits some. The DNA was the basis for D and trimming; V, J and clone size are from that table. The table lists 250,000 to 300,000 clones, 85% to 90% of them singletons. The V gene's germline CDR1 is LGHNA and CDR2 YSLEER. The CDR3 sequence is 15 residues long. Trimming cost V 1 base and J 4 bases, with 13 bases left between them.

What was sequenced was peripheral blood. The TCR comes from a middle-aged woman who had recovered from COVID-19. The chain joins TRBV4-3 to TRBJ1-2, with D maybe TRBD1 (6 bases). In nucleotides, the CDR3 is TGCGCCAGCAGCCAAGTCAGGGGCCTGGGCTATGGCTACACCTTC. This codes for CASSQVRGLGYGYTF.